This T cell receptor (beta chain) was found in a study of PD-1 blockade in classical Hodgkin lymphoma. This table comes from immunoSEQ multiplex PCR, and its TCRdb copy is limited to in-frame clones, with some not included. The sample includes tens of thousands of clones, approximately 77% of them seen just once. Trimming stripped 5 bases from V and 0 bases from J, with 7 bases between. Per germline, CDR1 KGHSH and CDR2 LQKENI. The CDR3 loop spans 13 amino acids. The time point is: cycle 4 day 1 (C4D1), after less than 7 weeks of nivolumab. Each and every patient relapsed after autologous stem cell transplantation, and patients got differing brentuximab vedotin exposure.

The TCR originated in a human donor with classical Hodgkin lymphoma. The sample in question was peripheral blood mononuclear cells (PBMCs), obtained before the fourth cycle of nivolumab. This sequence joins TRBV18 and TRBJ1-1; D uncertain. Here the CDR3 DNA reads TGTGCCAGCTCATCAGACTTGAACACTGAAGCTTTCTTT. It codes for CASSSDLNTEAFF.